One sample yielded the 20 T cell receptor beta chains listed below, sequenced in a study of T cell clonotyping in hematopoietic cell transplantation. The time point: recipient sample about 28 days before transplant, after cytoreduction. TCRdb keeps only in-frame clones here, not all; method: immunoSEQ multiplex PCR. The table includes about 9,000 clones, under 85% detected once. Sample: peripheral blood mononuclear cells, taken before stem cell transplant. The receptor set was obtained from a man aged 55-75 years with acute myeloid leukemia. Some clones in this sample may be carry-over from other donors' samples.

This clone was seen just once. The genes are TRBV6-1 and TRBJ2-7, with 7 bases matching TRBD1. The CDR3 runs 13 residues. V was clipped by 2 bases and J by 6 bases; unmatched bases: 4. Germline V lookup: CDR1 MNHNS, CDR2 SASEGT. The CDR3 nucleotides are TGTGCCAGCAGTGAACAGGGGGTCGCCGAGCAGTACTTC. It is translated as CASSEQGVAEQYF.

V and J are TRBV28 and TRBJ1-2; TRBD1 is a possible D gene (6 bases). This CDR3 contains 12 residues. Germline lookup yields CDR1 MDHEN and CDR2 SYDVKM. Trimming took off 10 bases at V and 5 bases at J, with 14 bases between the two ends. CDR3 loop: CAIHNTGYGYTF. Here the CDR3 DNA reads TGTGCCATCCATAATACAGGGTATGGCTACACCTTC.

The rearrangement joins TRBV7-2 to TRBJ1-2, with 7 bases lining up with TRBD1. Germline trimming cut 0 bases from V and 5 bases from J; bases unmatched to any gene: 6. The germline gives CDR1 SGHTA, CDR2 FQGNSA. This CDR3 is built from 15 residues. DNA of the CDR3: TGTGCCAGCAGCTTAGCCTCAACAGGGGCTTATGGCTACACCTTC. It is translated as CASSLASTGAYGYTF.

The gene calls are TRBV27 and TRBJ2-2; D is perhaps TRBD2 (6 bases). The CDR3 spans 15 residues. V was shortened by 2 bases and J by 5 bases, with 12 bases between the two germline ends. Germline-derived CDR1 and CDR2 are MNHEY and SMNVEV (reference sequence). The CDR3 here is CASSLPGGRTGELFF. In DNA, the CDR3 is TGTGCCAGCAGTTTACCCGGGGGAAGGACCGGGGAGCTGTTTTTT.

The chain links TRBV25-1 to TRBJ2-3; 7 nucleotides match TRBD1. The germline CDR1 and CDR2 sequences are MGHDK and SYGVNS. CDR3 size: 17 residues. Trimming took 1 base from V and 4 from J; bases not matched to a gene: 11. CDR3 bases: TGTGCCAGCAGTGAATTCAGCCAGGGGGTAGGCGCAGATACGCAGTATTTT. Amino acids: CASSEFSQGVGADTQYF.

This rearrangement joins TRBV30 to TRBJ1-3; 9 bases line up with TRBD1. This CDR3 is built from 15 residues. The germline CDR1 and CDR2 sequences are GTSNPN and SVGIG (reference sequence). The J segment lost 3 bases and the V segment lost 8 bases, leaving 11 bases of the junction unmatched. The CDR3 DNA is TGTGCCGGGGGGGGACAGGGAGGATTTGGAAACACCATATATTTT. Its translation: CAGGGQGGFGNTIYF. The entire variable domain, with the rest obtained from reference TRBV30 and TRBJ1-3, is as follows: SQTIHQWPATLVQPVGSPLSLECTVEGTSNPNLYWYRQAAGRGLQLLFYSVGIGQISSEVPQNLSASRPQDRQFILSSKKLLLSDSGFYLCAGGGQGGFGNTIYFGEGSWLTVV.

Only one count was recorded for this clone. The chain carries TRBV11-2 and TRBJ2-7, with D possibly called TRBD1 or TRBD2 (5 bases each). V was pared by 1 base and J by 6 bases, with 13 bases between. In germline, CDR1 is SGHAT, CDR2 FQNNGV. The CDR3 totals 14 residues. The CDR3 reads CASSLGLPGREQYF. CDR3 sequence (DNA): TGTGCCAGCAGCTTAGGCCTGCCGGGGCGCGAGCAGTACTTC.

This sequence joins TRBV20-1 and TRBJ2-1, with a possible D match to TRBD2 (5 bases). There are 11 residues in the CDR3. The V gene lost 6 bases and the J gene lost 10 bases, with 13 bases spanning the gap. Germline V gene data show CDR1 as DFQATT and CDR2 as SNEGSKA (reference sequence). The CDR3 loop reads CSAQVASEQFF. CDR3 nucleotides: TGCAGTGCCCAAGTAGCGTCAGAGCAGTTCTTC.

This clone appeared a single time. CDR3 sequence (DNA): TGTGCCAGCAGCACCCGGACAGAAGCTTTCTTT. Amino acids: CASSTRTEAFF. The V call is TRBV7-8, the J call TRBJ1-1; perhaps TRBD1 as D (5 bases). The CDR3 sequence is 11 residues long. Germline V CDR1 and CDR2: SGHVS, FQNEAQ. V gave up 5 bases and J gave up 8 bases, with 9 bases separating them. The full variable domain, completed using reference TRBV7-8 and TRBJ1-1, is GAGVSQSPRYKVAKRGQDVALRCDPISGHVSLFWYQQALGQGPEFLTYFQNEAQLDKSGLPSDRFFAERPEGSVSTLKIQRTQQEDSAVYLCASSTRTEAFFGQGTRLTVV.

The V gene is TRBV5-1, the J gene TRBJ2-3, with 12 bases aligning to TRBD2. V was pared by 4 bases and J by 4 bases, with 10 bases of the junction left unmatched. The germline gives CDR1 SGHRS, CDR2 YFSETQ. CDR3 length equals 17 residues. CDR3 DNA sequence: TGCGCCAGCAGCCGACTAGCGGGAGCGGGCGGCGCAGATACGCAGTATTTT. This encodes CASSRLAGAGGADTQYF.

This clone has more than one count but fewer than ten. The CDR3 bases are TGTGCCAGCAGCCCCGACAGTAATCAGCCCCAGCATTTT. Translated, it gives CASSPDSNQPQHF. The chain uses TRBV7-8 and TRBJ1-5; D may be TRBD1 (5 bases). V was pared by 5 bases and J by 4 bases, with 9 bases between. CDR1 SGHVS and CDR2 FQNEAQ come from the germline V gene. This CDR3 spans 13 amino acids.

This chain uses TRBV30 with TRBJ1-1, with D unclear. This CDR3 spans 13 amino acids. V gave up 8 bases and J gave up 1 base, with 14 bases separating them. Germline CDR1 and CDR2: GTSNPN and SVGIG (reference sequence). For the CDR3, the DNA is TGTGCCGTCAACCCACTTGCGAACACTGAAGCTTTCTTT. Translated, it gives CAVNPLANTEAFF.

This clone was counted only a few times. The gene calls are TRBV30 and TRBJ2-5; 10 positions match TRBD2. CDR1 and CDR2 from the germline V gene are GTSNPN and SVGIG (reference sequence). The CDR3 is 13 residues long. V trimming: 2 bases; J trimming: 5 bases; junction bases outside the gene matches: 2. The CDR3 region has the DNA TGTGCCTGGAGTAAAGCGGGAGGGGAGACCCAGTACTTC. It translates to CAWSKAGGETQYF.

The chain links TRBV6-1 to TRBJ1-3; the match to TRBD1 covers 12 bases. Germline CDR1 and CDR2: MNHNS and SASEGT. Trimming took 3 bases from V and 3 from J; bases not matched to a gene: 6. The CDR3 has 17 residues. The CDR3 protein is CASSDGTGGADGNTIYF. CDR3 coding DNA: TGTGCCAGCAGTGACGGGACAGGGGGCGCAGATGGAAACACCATATATTTT.

This clone was observed a single time. This rearrangement joins TRBV6-5 to TRBJ1-1; D remains ambiguous. The CDR3 spans 13 residues. Between the trimmed V and J ends, which lost 6 bases and 6 bases, there was a span of 14 bases. Germline-derived CDR1 and CDR2 are MNHEY and SVGAGI. The CDR3 loop reads CASSQLWVPEAFF. DNA of the CDR3: TGTGCCAGCAGCCAACTGTGGGTCCCTGAAGCTTTCTTT.

The V and J genes are TRBV2 and TRBJ2-7; tentative D call: TRBD2 (7 bases). Germline CDR1 and CDR2: SNHLY and FYNNEI. The CDR3 totals 12 residues. Between the trimmed V and J ends, which lost 10 bases and 5 bases, there was a span of 15 bases. The CDR3 nucleotides are TGTGCCACCGGGGGGCACACCCACGAGCAGTACTTC. Translated: CATGGHTHEQYF.

The J gene is TRBJ2-1, the V gene TRBV19, with D maybe TRBD1 (5 bases). The germline gives CDR1 LNHDA, CDR2 SQIVND (reference sequence). The CDR3 is made up of 15 amino acids. The germline V and J ends were trimmed by 1 base and 8 bases, with 15 bases remaining between them. The CDR3 region has the DNA TGTGCCAGTAGTATAGCCCGACAGACAGTCCATGAGCAGTTCTTC. As protein: CASSIARQTVHEQFF.

The V and J genes are TRBV7-8 and TRBJ2-5; D may be TRBD1 or TRBD2 (5 bases each). The V gene's germline CDR1 is SGHVS and CDR2 FQNEAQ. V was cut by 3 bases and J by 5 bases, with 10 bases left in between. The CDR3 has 13 amino acids. This CDR3 reads CASSFGWGETQYF. Here the CDR3 DNA reads TGTGCCAGCAGCTTCGGATGGGGGGAGACCCAGTACTTC.

This clone was seen once. This chain's CDR3 is CASSSAGGTGELFF. The CDR3 DNA follows: TGTGCCAGCAGCTCAGCAGGGGGCACCGGGGAGCTGTTTTTT. The V gene is TRBV13, the J gene TRBJ2-2; TRBD1 matches at 7 bases. Germline trimming cut 4 bases from V and 4 bases from J; bases unmatched to any gene: 3. The CDR3 runs 14 residues. Looked up from germline, CDR1 is PRHDT and CDR2 is FYEKMQ (reference sequence).

The chain uses TRBV30 and TRBJ1-5; unclear D gene. Between the trimmed V and J ends, which lost 1 base and 4 bases, there was a span of 8 bases. The CDR3 loop spans 13 amino acids. CDR1 is GTSNPN, CDR2 SVGIG, per germline (reference sequence). The CDR3 coding sequence is TGTGCCTGGAGTGGTCAGCGTAATCAGCCCCAGCATTTT. It codes for CAWSGQRNQPQHF.